The clone carrying this TCR beta chain was picked up a small number of times. Its antigen is undetermined. V shed 0 bases and J shed 0 bases, with 12 bases lying between them. This CDR3 is 17 amino acids long. From germline, CDR1 is LNHNV and CDR2 YYDKDF (reference sequence). The treatment denotes: approximately nine-day PBMC culture with coronavirus spike peptide pools or control peptides (ViraFEST assay). Cultured CD4+ T-cell DNA underwent Oncomine TCR Beta short-read sequencing. TCRdb reprocessed the PCR reads via MiXCR and lists one record per CDR3 protein. The profile shows around 12,000 distinct CDR3 sequences, 45% to 55% of them singletons. The sample originates from a study of vaccination and CD4 T cells after COVID-19. Study details: Nasal swab PCR had shown SARS-CoV-2 positivity in the convalescent patients (about 10 mild cases, one severe case). In culture, cells were exposed to overlapping spike peptides from SARS-CoV-2, HCoV-NL63, HCoV-OC43 and HCoV-229E. Cultures designated as controls were supplied with a CEFX pool, an HIV-1 Nef pool, or no peptide.

Source: cultured CD4+ T cells from blood, taken after SARS-CoV-2 vaccination. The clonotype was recovered from a human donor with COVID-19. The gene calls are TRBV15 and TRBJ1-5; no clear D gene. CDR3 bases: TGTGCCACCAGCAGAGATGTGAGGAGGGATAGCAATCAGCCCCAGCATTTT. It encodes CATSRDVRRDSNQPQHF. Full variable domain (missing parts from reference TRBV15 and TRBJ1-5): DAMVIQNPRYQVTQFGKPVTLSCSQTLNHNVMYWYQQKSSQAPKLLFHYYDKDFNNEADTPDNFQSRRPNTSFCFLDIRSPGLGDTAMYLCATSRDVRRDSNQPQHFGDGTRLSIL.